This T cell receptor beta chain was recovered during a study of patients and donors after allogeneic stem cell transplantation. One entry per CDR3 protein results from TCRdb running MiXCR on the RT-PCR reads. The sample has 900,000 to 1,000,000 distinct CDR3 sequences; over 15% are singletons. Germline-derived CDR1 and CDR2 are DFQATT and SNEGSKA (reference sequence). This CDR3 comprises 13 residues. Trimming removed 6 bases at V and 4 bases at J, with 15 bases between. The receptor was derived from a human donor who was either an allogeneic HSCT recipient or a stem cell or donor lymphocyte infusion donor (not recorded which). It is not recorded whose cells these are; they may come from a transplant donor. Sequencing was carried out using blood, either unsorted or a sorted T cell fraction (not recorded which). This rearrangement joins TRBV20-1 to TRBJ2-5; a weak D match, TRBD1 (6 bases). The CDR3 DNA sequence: TGCAGTGCGGCACAGGGTCTGGGAGAGACCCAGTACTTC. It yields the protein CSAAQGLGETQYF.